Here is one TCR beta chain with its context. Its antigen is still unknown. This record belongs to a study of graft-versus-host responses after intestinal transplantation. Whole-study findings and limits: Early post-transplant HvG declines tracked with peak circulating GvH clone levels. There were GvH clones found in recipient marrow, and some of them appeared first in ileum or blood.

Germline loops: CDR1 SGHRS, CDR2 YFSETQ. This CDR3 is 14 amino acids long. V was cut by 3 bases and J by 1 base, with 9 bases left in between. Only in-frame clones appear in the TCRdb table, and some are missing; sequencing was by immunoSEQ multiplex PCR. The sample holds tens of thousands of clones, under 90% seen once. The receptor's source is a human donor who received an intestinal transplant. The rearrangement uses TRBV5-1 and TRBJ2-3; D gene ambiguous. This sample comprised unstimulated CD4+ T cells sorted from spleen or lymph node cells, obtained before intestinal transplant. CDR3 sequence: CASSCSSGTDTQYF. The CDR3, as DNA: TGCGCCAGCAGCTGTAGCAGCGGCACAGATACGCAGTATTTT.